These 4 T cell receptor beta chains came from one sample sequenced in a study of T cell repertoires in aging, cancer and after chemotherapy. TRB rearrangements spanning V, D and J were amplified using mixed TRB-A/B primers. TCRdb reanalysed the multiplex PCR reads using MiXCR and keeps one entry per CDR3 protein. The sample has about 4,300 distinct CDR3 sequences; 39% are singletons. Amplification of TCR beta used genomic DNA extracted from peripheral blood. Sequenced material: blood. The origin of the receptors is a human donor with a blood cancer.

This sequence joins TRBV4-1 and TRBJ2-3; TRBD1 matches at 7 bases. The CDR3 length is 14 residues. J was trimmed by 2 bases and V by 4 bases; bases with no gene match: 3. Germline-derived CDR1 and CDR2 are MGHRA and YSYEKL. The CDR3 sequence is CASSLGQSTDTQYF. The CDR3 DNA sequence: TGCGCCAGCAGCCTGGGACAGTCCACAGATACGCAGTATTTT.

This clonotype was observed a few times. The chain is built from TRBV18 and TRBJ2-1, with D perhaps TRBD2 (5 bases). Trimming removed 5 bases from V and 0 bases from J, with 14 bases in between. Germline CDR1 reads KGHSH; CDR2 reads LQKENI. There are 16 residues in the CDR3. CDR3: CASSSSGPSSYNEQFF. DNA for the CDR3: TGTGCCAGCTCAAGCAGCGGTCCGAGCTCCTACAATGAGCAGTTCTTC.

This clonotype was counted a few times. The CDR3 sequence: CAWSVRGGGNQPQHF. CDR3 DNA sequence: TGTGCCTGGAGTGTACGCGGGGGCGGGAATCAGCCCCAGCATTTT. V and J are TRBV30 and TRBJ1-5; TRBD1 might be the D (6 bases). V was shortened by 0 bases and J by 4 bases, with 13 bases between the two germline ends. The CDR3 covers 15 residues. CDR1 and CDR2 (germline): GTSNPN, SVGIG (reference sequence).

This chain connects TRBV4-2 to TRBJ2-5; D unclear. CDR3 size: 14 residues. With 0 bases removed from V and 1 base from J, the gap between germline ends came to 6 bases. Germline loops: CDR1 LGHNA, CDR2 YNFKEQ. The CDR3, as DNA: TGTGCCAGCAGCCAAGACGTGATCCAAGAGACCCAGTACTTC. Translating it yields CASSQDVIQETQYF.